This is a list of T cell receptor beta chains from one sample in a study of OX40 agonist ivuxolimab in advanced cancers. Repertoires were generated with immunoSEQ multiplex PCR, while TCRdb's copy carries only in-frame clones and drops some. Here the sample spans about 79,000 clones, 75% to 95% being singletons. The source material was CD4+ or CD8+ T cells sorted from blood, sampled in a trial of the OX40 agonist ivuxolimab. The receptors derive from an adult with an advanced solid tumor such as melanoma, head and neck, liver or kidney cancer. Both conserved end residues are part of each CDR3. Each record gives: D gene, clone size, V gene, J gene, CDR3 protein, CDR3 DNA. D genes are given only for firm matches. Size values are once, few and many counts, or a class for expanded clones, and some rows have none.

TRBD1,.,TRBV18,TRBJ2-6,CASSLGAGGASGANVLTF,TGTGCCAGCTCCCTTGGGGCAGGGGGCGCCTCTGGGGCCAACGTCCTGACTTTC
.,.,TRBV27,TRBJ1-3,CASKEGILSGNTIYF,TGTGCCAGCAAGGAGGGCATACTGTCTGGAAACACCATATATTTT
.,.,TRBV2,TRBJ2-7,CARRGSGGGPRIEQYF,TGTGCCAGACGAGGTAGCGGCGGGGGCCCACGGATCGAGCAGTACTTC
TRBD1,.,TRBV6-5,TRBJ1-4,CASSYRVTGVGEKLFF,TGTGCCAGCAGTTACAGGGTGACAGGGGTGGGCGAAAAACTGTTTTTT
.,few,TRBV18,TRBJ2-7,CASSGESSYEQYF,TGTGCCAGCTCGGGAGAGAGCTCCTACGAGCAGTACTTC
.,.,TRBV28,TRBJ1-5,CASKVASQPQHF,TGTGCCAGCAAGGTGGCTAGCCAGCCCCAGCATTTT
.,.,TRBV30,TRBJ1-4,CAWSLSRTATNEKLFF,TGTGCCTGGAGTCTGTCCCGGACGGCAACTAATGAAAAACTGTTTTTT
.,.,TRBV27,TRBJ2-7,CASRSGTKTYEQYF,TGTGCCAGCCGAAGTGGGACGAAGACCTACGAGCAGTACTTC
.,.,TRBV14,TRBJ2-7,CASSPQMGSYEQYF,TGTGCCAGCAGCCCCCAGATGGGTTCCTACGAGCAGTACTTC
.,few,TRBV19,TRBJ1-2,CASRLSGTAANYGYTF,TGTGCCAGTAGGCTGTCTGGGACGGCAGCTAACTATGGCTACACCTTC
.,.,TRBV19,TRBJ1-2,CASSTTLRYGYTF,TGTGCCAGTAGTACAACTCTACGCTATGGCTACACCTTC
.,.,TRBV6-5,TRBJ2-5,CASSYRLFGGQETQYF,TGTGCCAGCAGTTACAGGTTGTTTGGGGGCCAAGAGACCCAGTACTTC
.,.,TRBV2,TRBJ2-1,CASSDRDGEQFF,TGTGCCAGCAGTGATCGGGACGGTGAGCAGTTCTTC
.,.,TRBV27,TRBJ2-1,CASSPVGLYNEQFF,TGTGCCAGCAGTCCGGTTGGACTGTACAATGAGCAGTTCTTC
.,.,TRBV29-1,TRBJ2-7,CSVRGVRDRDFREQYF,TGCAGCGTTCGAGGCGTGCGGGACAGAGACTTTCGCGAGCAGTACTTC
.,.,TRBV4-1,TRBJ1-2,CASSQPLTGDGRGYTF,TGCGCCAGCAGCCAACCCCTGACAGGAGACGGGAGGGGCTACACCTTC
.,.,TRBV30,TRBJ2-3,CAWSLHGADTQYF,TGTGCCTGGAGCCTGCACGGTGCAGATACGCAGTATTTT
TRBD2,once,TRBV9,TRBJ2-1,CASSVGLAARSDQFF,TGTGCCAGCAGCGTAGGGCTAGCGGCCCGGAGTGATCAGTTCTTC
.,once,TRBV7-3,TRBJ2-4,CASSWDTAGGIQYF,TGTGCCAGCAGCTGGGACACGGCTGGTGGCATTCAGTACTTC
TRBD1,.,TRBV5-1,TRBJ2-2,CASSSDREDTGELFF,TGCGCCAGCAGCTCGGACAGGGAGGACACCGGGGAGCTGTTTTTT
TRBD1,few,TRBV29-1,TRBJ2-1,CSVGGTGMYNEQFF,TGCAGCGTCGGTGGGACAGGGATGTACAATGAGCAGTTCTTC
.,.,TRBV30,TRBJ1-4,CAWSPGPQGEKLFF,TGTGCCTGGAGTCCGGGACCGCAAGGGGAAAAACTGTTTTTT
.,.,TRBV19,TRBJ1-4,CASRFGLATNEKLFF,TGTGCCAGTAGGTTTGGACTGGCGACTAATGAAAAACTGTTTTTT
TRBD2,.,TRBV9,TRBJ2-1,CASSPPWRREFNEQFF,TGTGCCAGCAGTCCCCCATGGAGGCGGGAGTTCAATGAGCAGTTCTTC
TRBD2,.,TRBV2,TRBJ2-2,CASLGLAGNTGELFF,TGTGCCAGCCTTGGACTAGCGGGGAACACCGGGGAGCTGTTTTTT
.,.,TRBV6-5,TRBJ2-7,CASSRHMRSSYEQYF,TGTGCCAGCAGTCGTCATATGCGGAGCTCCTACGAGCAGTACTTC
.,.,TRBV5-1,TRBJ1-1,CASSLVGDSRSVDF,TGCGCCAGCAGCTTGGTGGGAGACAGCCGAAGTGTAGACTTT
.,.,TRBV7-9,TRBJ1-1,CASSLGQNTEAFF,TGTGCCAGCAGCTTGGGACAGAACACTGAAGCTTTCTTT
TRBD2,.,TRBV5-1,TRBJ2-1,CASSLGWTSGANEQFF,TGCGCCAGCAGCTTGGGATGGACTAGCGGGGCCAATGAGCAGTTCTTC
.,.,TRBV30,TRBJ2-6,CAWSPLIRVLTF,TGTGCCTGGAGTCCCTTGATTAGGGTCCTGACTTTC
.,.,TRBV6-1,TRBJ2-7,CASRQRAPYEQYF,TGTGCCAGCAGGCAGAGGGCACCCTACGAGCAGTACTTC
.,.,TRBV15,TRBJ2-1,CATSGVTSYNEQFF,TGTGCCACCAGCGGCGTCACTAGCTACAATGAGCAGTTCTTC
TRBD1,.,TRBV5-1,TRBJ1-5,CASSPTGGGNQPQHF,TGCGCCAGCAGCCCGACAGGGGGTGGCAATCAGCCCCAGCATTTT
TRBD2,once,TRBV27,TRBJ2-1,CASRKTSGTGEQFF,TGTGCCAGCAGAAAGACTAGCGGGACGGGTGAGCAGTTCTTC
.,.,TRBV28,TRBJ1-5,CASSYNRDGYSNQPQHF,TGTGCCAGCAGCTACAACCGGGACGGATATAGCAATCAGCCCCAGCATTTT
TRBD1,.,TRBV5-4,TRBJ1-1,CASSLAQGTAFF,TGTGCCAGCAGCTTGGCACAGGGGACCGCTTTCTTT
TRBD2,.,TRBV19,TRBJ2-1,CASRGEREGLMGYNEQFF,TGTGCCAGTAGGGGCGAGAGGGAGGGCCTCATGGGCTACAATGAGCAGTTCTTC
TRBD2,.,TRBV28,TRBJ2-5,CASTRRGGRGETQYF,TGTGCCAGCACCCGTCGGGGCGGGAGGGGAGAGACCCAGTACTTC
.,.,TRBV14,TRBJ2-7,CASSARKGAYEQYF,TGTGCCAGCAGCGCCCGTAAGGGGGCCTACGAGCAGTACTTC
.,.,TRBV5-1,TRBJ2-1,CASSPDSRSPNEQFF,TGCGCCAGCAGCCCTGATTCGCGGAGCCCCAATGAGCAGTTCTTC
TRBD1,once,TRBV5-4,TRBJ2-7,CASSLPGGEYEQYF,TGTGCCAGCAGCTTGCCAGGGGGTGAATACGAGCAGTACTTC
.,.,TRBV19,TRBJ2-5,CASSIGSSRQETQYF,TGTGCCAGTAGTATAGGAAGCAGCCGCCAAGAGACCCAGTACTTC
.,.,TRBV7-9,TRBJ2-3,CASRTGVLTDTQYF,TGTGCCAGCAGGACTGGGGTTCTCACAGATACGCAGTATTTT
.,once,TRBV27,TRBJ2-3,CASSSTDTQYF,TGTGCCAGCAGCTCCACAGATACGCAGTATTTT
.,.,TRBV7-9,TRBJ2-1,CASSLEGPKHNEQFF,TGTGCCAGCAGCTTAGAAGGCCCTAAACACAATGAGCAGTTCTTC
.,.,TRBV10-2,TRBJ2-1,CASSEFSRDEQFF,TGCGCCAGCAGTGAATTTTCCAGAGATGAGCAGTTCTTC